This T cell receptor (beta chain) is drawn from a study of cytomegalovirus exposure and HLA in healthy donors. Overall study results and limits: More than 150 TCR beta chains were listed as cytomegalovirus-associated.

Clones were sequenced by immunoSEQ multiplex PCR, and TCRdb holds only the in-frame ones, with some missing. Among around 170,000 clones listed, more than 70% were seen once. In germline, CDR1 is SQVTM, CDR2 ANQGSEA. The J segment lost 3 bases and the V segment lost 4 bases, leaving 5 bases of the junction unmatched. There are 15 residues in the CDR3. Comment on this clone: Its target is unknown.

Sequencing was carried out using PBMCs. The sequence was collected from a man aged 18 to 30 in good health and CMV-seronegative. This rearrangement joins TRBV29-1 to TRBJ2-2; TRBD1 aligns across 10 bases. In DNA form, the CDR3 reads TGCAGCGTTGTGGGGGGGACAGGGGACACCGGGGAGCTGTTTTTT. Its translation is CSVVGGTGDTGELFF.